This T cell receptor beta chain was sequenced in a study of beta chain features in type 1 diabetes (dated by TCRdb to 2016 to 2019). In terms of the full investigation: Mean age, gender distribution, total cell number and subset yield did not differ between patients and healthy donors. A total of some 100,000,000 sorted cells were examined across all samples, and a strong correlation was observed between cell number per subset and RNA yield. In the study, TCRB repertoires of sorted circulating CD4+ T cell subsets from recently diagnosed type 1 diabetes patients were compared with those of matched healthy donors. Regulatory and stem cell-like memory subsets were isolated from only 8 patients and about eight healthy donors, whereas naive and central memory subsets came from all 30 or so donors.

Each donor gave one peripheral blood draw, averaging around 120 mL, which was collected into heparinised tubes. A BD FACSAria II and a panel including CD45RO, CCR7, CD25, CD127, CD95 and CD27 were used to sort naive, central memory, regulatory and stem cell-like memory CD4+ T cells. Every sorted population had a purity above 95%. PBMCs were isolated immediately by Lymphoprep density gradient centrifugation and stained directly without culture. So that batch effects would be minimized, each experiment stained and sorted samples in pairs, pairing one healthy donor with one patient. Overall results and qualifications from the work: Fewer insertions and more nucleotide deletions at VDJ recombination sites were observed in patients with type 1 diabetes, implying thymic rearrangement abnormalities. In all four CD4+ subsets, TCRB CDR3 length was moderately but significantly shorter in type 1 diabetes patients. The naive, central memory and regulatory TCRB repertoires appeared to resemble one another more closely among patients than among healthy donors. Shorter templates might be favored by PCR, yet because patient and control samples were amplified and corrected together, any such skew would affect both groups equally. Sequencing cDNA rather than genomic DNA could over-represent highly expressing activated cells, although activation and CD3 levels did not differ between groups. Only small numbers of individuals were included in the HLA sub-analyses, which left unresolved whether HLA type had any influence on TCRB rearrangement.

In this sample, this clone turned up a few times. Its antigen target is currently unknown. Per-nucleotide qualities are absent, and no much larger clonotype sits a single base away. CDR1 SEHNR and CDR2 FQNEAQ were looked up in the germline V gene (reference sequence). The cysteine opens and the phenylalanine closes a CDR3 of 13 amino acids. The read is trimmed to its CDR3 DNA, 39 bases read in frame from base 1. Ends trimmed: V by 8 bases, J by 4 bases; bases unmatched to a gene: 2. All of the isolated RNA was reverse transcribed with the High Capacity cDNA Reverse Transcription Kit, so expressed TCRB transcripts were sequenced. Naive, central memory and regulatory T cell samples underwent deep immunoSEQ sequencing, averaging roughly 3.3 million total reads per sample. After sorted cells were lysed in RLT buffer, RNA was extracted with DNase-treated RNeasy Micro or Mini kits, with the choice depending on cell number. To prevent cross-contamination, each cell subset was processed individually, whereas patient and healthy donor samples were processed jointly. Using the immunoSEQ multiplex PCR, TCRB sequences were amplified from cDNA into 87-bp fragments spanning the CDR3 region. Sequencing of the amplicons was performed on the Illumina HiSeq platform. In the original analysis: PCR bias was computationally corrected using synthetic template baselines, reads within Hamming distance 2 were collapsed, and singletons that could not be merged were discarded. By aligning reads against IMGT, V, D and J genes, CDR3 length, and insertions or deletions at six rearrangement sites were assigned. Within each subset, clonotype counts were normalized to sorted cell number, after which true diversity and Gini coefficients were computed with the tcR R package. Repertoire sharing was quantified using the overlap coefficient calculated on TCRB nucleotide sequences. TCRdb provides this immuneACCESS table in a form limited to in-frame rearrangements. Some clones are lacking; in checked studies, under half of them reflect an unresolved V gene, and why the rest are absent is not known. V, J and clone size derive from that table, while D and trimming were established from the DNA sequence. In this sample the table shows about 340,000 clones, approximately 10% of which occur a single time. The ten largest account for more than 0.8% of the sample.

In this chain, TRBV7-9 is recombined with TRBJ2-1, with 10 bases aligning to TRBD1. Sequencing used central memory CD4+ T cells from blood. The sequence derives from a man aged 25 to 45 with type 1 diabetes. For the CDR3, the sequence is CASAGQGYNEQFF. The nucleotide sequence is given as TGTGCCAGCGCGGGACAGGGGTACAATGAGCAGTTCTTC.